The TCR beta chain under discussion was sequenced for a study of T cells after yellow fever vaccination. Study-wide results and caveats: Overall, a small share of clonotypes was seen in both CD4 and CD8 compartments. After the booster, nearly 98% of CD4 and approximately 87% of CD8 primary-response clones were re-detected.

Per germline, CDR1 SEHNR and CDR2 FQNEAQ (reference sequence). This CDR3 region has 14 residues. V lost 1 base and J 3 bases, leaving 10 bases between the germline ends. From the 5' RACE reads, TCRdb called clonotypes with MiXCR, one entry per CDR3 protein. The top ten hold approximately 3.5% of the sample, which has hundreds of thousands of distinct CDR3 sequences, around 9.3% seen once. Only a few counts were recorded for this clonotype. Its matching antigen is unknown. The sequence was collected from a man between 18 and 29 years old who received the YFV17D yellow fever vaccine. Sequencing was performed on CD4+ T cells sorted from PBMCs, taken 5 days after the yellow fever booster vaccination. The rearrangement uses TRBV7-9 and TRBJ2-7; D remains unclear. The CDR3 DNA reads TGTGCCAGCAGCTTAGGTGGTCGTCACTACGAGCAGTACGTC. Translating it yields CASSLGGRHYEQYV.